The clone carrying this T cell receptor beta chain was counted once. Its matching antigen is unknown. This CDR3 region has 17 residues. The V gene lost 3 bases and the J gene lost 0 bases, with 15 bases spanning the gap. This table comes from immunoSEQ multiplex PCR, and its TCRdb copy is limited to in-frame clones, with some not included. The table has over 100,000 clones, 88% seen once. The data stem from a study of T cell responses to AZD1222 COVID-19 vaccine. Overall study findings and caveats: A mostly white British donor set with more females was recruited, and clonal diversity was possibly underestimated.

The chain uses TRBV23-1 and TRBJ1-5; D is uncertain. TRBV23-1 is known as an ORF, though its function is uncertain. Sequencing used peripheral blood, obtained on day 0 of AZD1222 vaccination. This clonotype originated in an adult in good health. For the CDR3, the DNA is TGCGCCAGCAGTCACCCGGGCAGTCCTTATAGCAATCAGCCCCAGCATTTT. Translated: CASSHPGSPYSNQPQHF.